A selection of T cell receptor beta chains follows, all from one sample in a study of sequential checkpoint blockade in melanoma. The table came from immunoSEQ multiplex PCR; TCRdb's copy has only in-frame clones and leaves some out. The sample has around 16,000 clones, around 92% seen once; the top ten hold roughly 23%. This specimen was CD8+ T cells sorted from blood (inferred from file names), taken from a patient given nivolumab and ipilimumab in sequence. All receptors derive from a human donor with melanoma. CDR3s include the opening cysteine and the closing phenylalanine or tryptophan. The D gene is left open where the match is weak. Size is omitted from some rows. Given values are once, few, many or a class for expanded clones.

TRBD2	14	TRBV19	NA	TRBJ2-7	TGTGCCAGTAGGCCGATGGCGGGAGGGAAGGAGCAGTACTTC	CASRPMAGGKEQYF
NA	13	TRBV7-2	NA	TRBJ2-7	TGTGCCAGCACCACCACAGGGCAATACGAGCAGTACTTC	CASTTTGQYEQYF
TRBD1	14	TRBV18	NA	TRBJ2-7	TGTGCCAGCTCATACGGGACAGGGTCCTACGAGCAGTACTTC	CASSYGTGSYEQYF
NA	14	TRBV4-1	NA	TRBJ1-1	TGCGCCAGCAGCCAGGTACGGACAGCCGGTGAAGCTTTCTTT	CASSQVRTAGEAFF
NA	14	TRBV9	once	TRBJ1-3	TGTGCCAGCAGCGGGGGGCTATCTGGAAACACCATATATTTT	CASSGGLSGNTIYF
NA	13	TRBV7-2	NA	TRBJ2-7	TGTGCCAGCGGGGACTTCCCCCTCTACGAGCAGTACTTC	CASGDFPLYEQYF
TRBD1	13	TRBV7-9	NA	TRBJ1-2	TGTGCCAGCAGCCTAGGGACAGGGGGTGGCTACACCTTC	CASSLGTGGGYTF
NA	15	TRBV13	NA	TRBJ2-7	TGTGCCAGCAGCTCGAGACTAGATCCATACTACGAGCAGTACTTC	CASSSRLDPYYEQYF
TRBD2	15	TRBV9	NA	TRBJ2-7	TGTGCCAGCAGCCTTCGCGGGACTAGTCTCCACGAGCAGTACTTC	CASSLRGTSLHEQYF
TRBD2	18	TRBV9	few	TRBJ2-1	TGTGCCAGCAGCAATCCGGGACTAGCGGCCAGATCCTACAATGAGCAGTTCTTC	CASSNPGLAARSYNEQFF
NA	15	TRBV28	NA	TRBJ1-5	TGTGCCAGCAGTTTCCGCAATAGTGTTCATCAGCCCCAGCATTTT	CASSFRNSVHQPQHF
TRBD2	15	TRBV6-5	NA	TRBJ2-1	TGTGCCAGCAGTTACTCCGGACTAGGGGACAATGAGCAGTTCTTC	CASSYSGLGDNEQFF
NA	16	TRBV4-1	NA	TRBJ1-5	TGCGCCAGCAGCCCGGCAGGGAAACATAGCAATCAGCCCCAGCATTTT	CASSPAGKHSNQPQHF
NA	14	TRBV18	NA	TRBJ1-5	TGTGCCAACTCAATAGATGAGGGAAATCAGCCCCAGCATTTT	CANSIDEGNQPQHF
NA	20	TRBV5-1	NA	TRBJ1-2	TGCGCCAGCAGCTTGGCCGAGAAAGGGGCTCCGAATCTACGTGGATATGGCTACACCTTC	CASSLAEKGAPNLRGYGYTF
NA	15	TRBV28	NA	TRBJ1-5	TGTGCCAGCAGTTTTGGGGCAACACCCTATCAGCCCCAGCATTTT	CASSFGATPYQPQHF
TRBD1	15	TRBV28	NA	TRBJ1-5	TGTGCCAGCAGTTTAAGAACAGGGGTCAATCAGCCCCAGCATTTT	CASSLRTGVNQPQHF
TRBD1	17	TRBV15	NA	TRBJ1-2	TGTGCCACCAGCAGAGATCCGGGGACAGAGGCTAACTATGGCTACACCTTC	CATSRDPGTEANYGYTF
TRBD2	17	TRBV5-8	NA	TRBJ2-7	TGTGCCAGCAGCTTGGGATCCGCCGGGAGGGCCTCGGGAGAGCAGTACTTC	CASSLGSAGRASGEQYF
TRBD1	17	TRBV9	NA	TRBJ1-4	TGTGCCAGCAGCGCCGACAGGGGCGACGCAACTAATGAAAAACTGTTTTTT	CASSADRGDATNEKLFF
TRBD2	14	TRBV10-3	NA	TRBJ2-7	TGTGCCATCAGTGAGGGGGTAGCGGGTTACGAGCAGTACTTC	CAISEGVAGYEQYF
NA	13	TRBV9	once	TRBJ1-1	TGTGCCAGCAGCGTAGGGGGGGGCGGTGAAGCTTTCTTT	CASSVGGGGEAFF
NA	14	TRBV28	NA	TRBJ2-7	TGTGCCAGCAGTTTTCCATTCACAGGAACCGAGCAGTACTTC	CASSFPFTGTEQYF
TRBD1	15	TRBV5-4	NA	TRBJ1-2	TGTGCCAGCAGCTTAGCAGGGGGAGAGAACTATGGCTACACCTTC	CASSLAGGENYGYTF
TRBD2	15	TRBV9	NA	TRBJ2-1	TGTGCCAGCAGCGTAGACGCTAGCGGGAGGTTAGGGCAGTTCTTC	CASSVDASGRLGQFF
NA	13	TRBV7-2	NA	TRBJ2-7	TGTGCCAGCAGCCCCTCGACGGGGTACGAGCAGTACTTC	CASSPSTGYEQYF
TRBD1	15	TRBV28	NA	TRBJ1-4	TGTGCCAGCAGTTTCGGGACAGGCCGGGGGGAAAAACTGTTTTTT	CASSFGTGRGEKLFF
NA	16	TRBV4-3	NA	TRBJ1-1	TGCGCCAGCAGCCAAGATGTCGACATCTTGAACACTGAAGCTTTCTTT	CASSQDVDILNTEAFF
TRBD1	16	TRBV13	NA	TRBJ1-4	TGTGCCAGCAGCCCGGACAGGGGCGCGGGTAATGAAAAACTGTTTTTT	CASSPDRGAGNEKLFF
TRBD2	15	TRBV7-9	NA	TRBJ2-7	TGTGCCAGCAGCTTACTAGCGGGAGGCCCCTACGAGCAGTACTTC	CASSLLAGGPYEQYF
NA	12	TRBV7-9	NA	TRBJ1-1	TGTGCCAGCAGGGGTGGGCACACTGAAGCTTTCTTT	CASRGGHTEAFF
NA	13	TRBV5-1	NA	TRBJ1-1	TGCGCCAGCAGCTGGGGGGGGGACACTGAAGCTTTCTTT	CASSWGGDTEAFF
NA	13	TRBV2	NA	TRBJ1-2	TGTGCCAGCAGTGAAGCGGCCGGAGCTGGGTACACCTTC	CASSEAAGAGYTF
TRBD1	13	TRBV27	NA	TRBJ2-7	TGTGCCAGCAGTTGGGGACAGACCTACGAGCAGTACTTC	CASSWGQTYEQYF
TRBD1	13	TRBV27	NA	TRBJ1-2	TGTGCCAGCAGGGGACAGGGAGAAAGTGGCTACACCTTC	CASRGQGESGYTF
TRBD2	15	TRBV19	NA	TRBJ2-7	TGTGCCAGTAGTATCAATAGCGGGAGGTCCTACGAGCAGTACTTC	CASSINSGRSYEQYF
TRBD1	13	TRBV19	NA	TRBJ2-7	TGTGCCAGTAGTATTTTACAGGGGAACGAGCAGTACTTC	CASSILQGNEQYF
NA	13	TRBV14	NA	TRBJ1-1	TGTGCCAGCAGCCTCGGAGGGATCTCTGAAGCTTTCTTT	CASSLGGISEAFF
NA	13	TRBV27	NA	TRBJ2-7	TGTGCCAGCGCTTGGGGCAGGTCTTACGAGCAGTACTTC	CASAWGRSYEQYF
TRBD1	16	TRBV27	NA	TRBJ2-7	TGTGCCAGCAGTTTATCGCCCGGGACAGGGGATTACGAGCAGTACTTC	CASSLSPGTGDYEQYF
TRBD1	15	TRBV13	NA	TRBJ1-1	TGTGCCAGCAGCTTGGGACAGGGGATGGACACTGAAGCTTTCTTT	CASSLGQGMDTEAFF
NA	13	TRBV29-1	NA	TRBJ1-2	TGCAGCGTTCAGCAGGGGACCCACTATGGCTACACCTTC	CSVQQGTHYGYTF
TRBD1	14	TRBV5-4	NA	TRBJ2-7	TGTGCCAGCAGCACCGGGACAGGGAGTTACGAGCAGTACTTC	CASSTGTGSYEQYF
NA	14	TRBV7-9	NA	TRBJ1-1	TGTGCCAGCAGCTTATTGCCAGGGAACGCTGAAGCTTTCTTT	CASSLLPGNAEAFF
NA	13	TRBV5-6	NA	TRBJ1-3	TGTGCCAGCAGCTCGGGGTCCCCAAACACCATATATTTT	CASSSGSPNTIYF
NA	17	TRBV2	NA	TRBJ1-2	TGTGCCAGCAGACTGGGACATCCGAACGTTAAGGGTTATGGCTACACCTTC	CASRLGHPNVKGYGYTF
NA	12	TRBV5-4	NA	TRBJ2-1	TGTGCCAGCAGCGGGGACTCCAATGAGCAGTTCTTC	CASSGDSNEQFF
NA	14	TRBV27	NA	TRBJ1-3	TGTGCCAGCAGTTTAAGGAGAGCTGGAAACACCATATATTTT	CASSLRRAGNTIYF
NA	11	TRBV28	NA	TRBJ1-2	TGTGCCAGCAGTACACAGGGTGGCTACACCTTC	CASSTQGGYTF
TRBD1	13	TRBV6-6	NA	TRBJ2-7	TGTGCCAGCAGCCCGGGACAGTCCTACGAGCAGTACTTC	CASSPGQSYEQYF
NA	16	TRBV27	NA	TRBJ1-4	TGTGCCAGCAGCTCCACTGCCGGGGTGGGGATTGAAAAACTGTTTTTT	CASSSTAGVGIEKLFF
NA	14	TRBV9	NA	TRBJ1-1	TGTGCCAGCAGCGTAGGAGGGATGAACACTGAAGCTTTCTTT	CASSVGGMNTEAFF
NA	16	TRBV7-2	NA	TRBJ2-7	TGTGCCAGCAGCGGTAGCCTTGACAGGTTTTTGAACGAGCAGTACTTC	CASSGSLDRFLNEQYF